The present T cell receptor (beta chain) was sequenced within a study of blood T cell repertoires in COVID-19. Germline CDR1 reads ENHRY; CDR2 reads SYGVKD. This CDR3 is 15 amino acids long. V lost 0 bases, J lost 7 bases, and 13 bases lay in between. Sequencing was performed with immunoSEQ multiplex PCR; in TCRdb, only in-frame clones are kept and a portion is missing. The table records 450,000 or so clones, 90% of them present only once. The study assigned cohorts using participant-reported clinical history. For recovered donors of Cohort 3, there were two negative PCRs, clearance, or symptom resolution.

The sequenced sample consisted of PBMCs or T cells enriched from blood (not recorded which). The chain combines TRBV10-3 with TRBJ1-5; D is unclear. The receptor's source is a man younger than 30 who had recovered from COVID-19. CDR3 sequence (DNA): TGTGCCATCAGTGAGTCAGGAGGGTTCGGACAGCCCCAGCATTTT. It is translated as CAISESGGFGQPQHF.